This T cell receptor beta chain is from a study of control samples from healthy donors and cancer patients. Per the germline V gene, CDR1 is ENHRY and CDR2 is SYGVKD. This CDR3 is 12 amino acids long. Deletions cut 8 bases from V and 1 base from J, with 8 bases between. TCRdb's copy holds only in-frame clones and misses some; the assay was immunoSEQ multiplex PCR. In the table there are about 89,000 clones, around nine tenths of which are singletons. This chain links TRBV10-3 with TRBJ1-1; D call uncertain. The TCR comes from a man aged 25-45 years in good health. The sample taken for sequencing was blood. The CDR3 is CAIGLPNTEAFF. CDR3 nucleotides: TGTGCCATCGGACTTCCGAACACTGAAGCTTTCTTT.